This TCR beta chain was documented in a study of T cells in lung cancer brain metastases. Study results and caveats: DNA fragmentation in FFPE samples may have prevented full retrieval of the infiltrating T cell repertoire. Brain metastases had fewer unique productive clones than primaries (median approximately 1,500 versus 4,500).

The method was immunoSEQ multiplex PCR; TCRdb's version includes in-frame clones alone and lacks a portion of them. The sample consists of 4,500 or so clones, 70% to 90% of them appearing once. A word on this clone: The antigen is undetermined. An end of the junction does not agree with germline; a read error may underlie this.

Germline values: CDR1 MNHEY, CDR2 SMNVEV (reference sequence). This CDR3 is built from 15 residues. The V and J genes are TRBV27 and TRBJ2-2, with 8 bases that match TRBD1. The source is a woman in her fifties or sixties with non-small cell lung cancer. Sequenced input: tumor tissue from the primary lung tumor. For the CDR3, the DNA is TGTGCCAGCAGTCCGGACAGGGAGAACACCGGAGAGCTGTTTTTT. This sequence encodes CASSPDRENTGELFF.